This T cell receptor beta chain was captured by sequencing in a study of cytomegalovirus exposure and HLA in healthy donors. About the study: Genetic ancestry analysis placed over 75% of the 398 donors that were genotyped in the Caucasian-associated cluster. Regarding the study as a whole: Productive status was seen about 90% or about 30% of the time for most TCR beta V segments in an earlier analysis.

The CDR3 runs to 18 residues. The germline gives CDR1 SEHNR, CDR2 FQNEAQ (reference sequence). Turning to this clone: Its antigen is still unknown. One junction end disagrees with the germline gene, perhaps due to a read error.

Researchers ran the PCR with 60 Vbeta and 13 Jbeta primers. The data were produced by immunoSEQ multiplex PCR, yet TCRdb's version contains in-frame clones alone and is incomplete. The repertoire holds more than 150,000 clones, with around 73% as singletons. There were likely unrecorded immune exposures, though donors were nominally healthy when sampled. The sequence came from a male donor in good health and CMV-seronegative. Sequences were obtained from PBMCs. The J gene is TRBJ2-6, the V gene TRBV7-9; 8 bases are a match to TRBD1. The CDR3 region is CSSSGPGQGYSGANVLTF. The CDR3 DNA sequence: TGTTCCAGCAGCGGACCAGGACAGGGTTACTCTGGGGCCAACGTCCTGACTTTC.